A selection of T cell receptor beta chains follows, all from one sample in a study of glioma-infiltrating T cells. TCRdb re-called the multiplex PCR reads through MiXCR, storing one row per CDR3 protein. The table shows around 190,000 distinct CDR3 sequences, with roughly 32% occurring only once. Input material: glioma tissue, nonneoplastic brain tissue, or PBMCs (not recorded which). These receptors originate from a human donor with low-grade glioma or glioblastoma, undergoing nonglioma brain surgery, or in good health (not recorded which). Both conserved end residues are part of each CDR3. A D gene is named only where the DNA matches it firmly. Only some rows state a clone size, as once, few, many or a class for expanded clones.

j_gene	v_gene	abundance	d_gene	CDR3nt	CDR3aa
TRBJ2-3	TRBV24-1	NA	TRBD2	TGTGCCACCAGTGATGCGTCTAGCGGGGGCACAGATACGCAGTATTTT	CATSDASSGGTDTQYF
TRBJ2-1	TRBV14	NA	NA	TGTGCCAGCAGCCAAGACCTTGCCTTCTCGGGGGCCGGGCAGTTCTTC	CASSQDLAFSGAGQFF
TRBJ2-3	TRBV19	many	NA	TGTGCCAGTAAGGAGCTAGACAAAGATACGCAGTATTTT	CASKELDKDTQYF
TRBJ2-7	TRBV4-3	NA	TRBD2	TGCGCCAGCAGCCAACTTCTCCCCCAGACGGACGGGAGGGGGAACTCCTACGAGCAGTACTTC	CASSQLLPQTDGRGNSYEQYF
TRBJ2-5	TRBV20-1	many	NA	TGCAGTGCTAGATACGGACAGGGAGGGCGAGAGACCCAGTACTTC	CSARYGQGGRETQYF
TRBJ2-3	TRBV6-1	many	TRBD2	TGTGCCAGCAGTCCCCTACTAGCGGGAGGAACAGATACGCAGTATTTT	CASSPLLAGGTDTQYF
TRBJ1-3	TRBV12-3/TRBV12-4	NA	TRBD1	TGTGCCAGCACCTCGATTGGGACAGGGGGCAAAGGAGTTTATCGAAACACCATATATTTT	CASTSIGTGGKGVYRNTIYF
TRBJ1-2	TRBV7-2	many	NA	TGTGCCAGCAGCACGGACACGCTCAACTATGGCTACACCTTC	CASSTDTLNYGYTF
TRBJ2-7	TRBV28	many	TRBD2	TGTGCCAGCAGCCTAAACCTCGCCGGGTCCCTGAGCGGGAGTACCTACGAGCAGTACTTC	CASSLNLAGSLSGSTYEQYF
TRBJ2-1	TRBV7-3	few	NA	TGTGCCAGCAGCTTAACCCCTGACAATGAGCAGTTCTTC	CASSLTPDNEQFF
TRBJ2-5	TRBV7-9	NA	NA	TGTGCCAGCAGCTCGGGAGAGACCCAGTACTTC	CASSSGETQYF
TRBJ1-5	TRBV6-4	many	TRBD1	TGTGCCAGCAGTGACACGGACAGGGACCATCAGCCCCAGCATTTT	CASSDTDRDHQPQHF
TRBJ1-5	TRBV18	many	TRBD1	TGTGCCAGCTCACACGGGGACAGAGATCAGCCCCAGCATTTT	CASSHGDRDQPQHF
TRBJ2-4	TRBV4-1	few	NA	TGCGCCAGCAGCCAAGGGGCTAGTGATGCCAAAAACATTCAGTACTTC	CASSQGASDAKNIQYF
TRBJ1-6	TRBV4-1	few	TRBD1	TGCGCCAGCAGCCCGATTAAACCTCGACAGGGTCTATCCCCCACGGGGAGATCACCCCTCCACTTT	CASSPIKPRQGLSPTGRSPLHF
TRBJ1-6	TRBV6-2/TRBV6-3	many	NA	TGTGCCAGCAGTTACCTCGGAGGATTTTCACCCCTCCACTTT	CASSYLGGFSPLHF
TRBJ2-5	TRBV5-1	once	TRBD2	TGCGCCAGCAGCTTGACTAGCGGGCCACAAGAGACCCAGTACTTC	CASSLTSGPQETQYF
TRBJ2-5	TRBV6-2/TRBV6-3	NA	TRBD2	TGTGCCAGCAGACTAGCGGGATCCCAAGAGACCCAGTACTTC	CASRLAGSQETQYF
TRBJ2-7	TRBV19	few	NA	TGTGCCAGTAGCCCCACAGGGTCCAGGACCTACGAGCAGTACTTC	CASSPTGSRTYEQYF
TRBJ2-1	TRBV12-3/TRBV12-4	NA	NA	TGTGCCAGCCACTTGGGGAATGAGCAGTTCTTC	CASHLGNEQFF
TRBJ2-1	TRBV2	many	TRBD2	TGTGCCAGCATCTACACTAGCGGGGAGTACAATGAGCAGTTCTTC	CASIYTSGEYNEQFF
TRBJ2-7	TRBV7-9	many	NA	TGTGCCAGCAGCTTTCGACAGGAAAGCTCCTACGAGCAGTACTTC	CASSFRQESSYEQYF
TRBJ2-3	TRBV5-4	NA	TRBD1	TGTGCCAGCAGCCTCGTACAGGGGGCCTTCGGCACAGATACGCAGTATTTT	CASSLVQGAFGTDTQYF
TRBJ2-1	TRBV20-1	many	NA	TGCAGTGCCCTGCCCACAGGCAAAAAGAACTACAATGAGCAGTTCTTC	CSALPTGKKNYNEQFF
TRBJ2-3	TRBV5-4	few	NA	TGTGCCAGCAGCTCTAGGGACGGACATACGCAGTATTTT	CASSSRDGHTQYF
TRBJ2-2	TRBV27	NA	NA	TGTGCCAGCAGCTTTAGGGCTATTGTGGAGCTGTTTTTC	CASSFRAIVELFF
TRBJ1-3	TRBV20-1	NA	NA	TGCAGTGCTAGAGATCCAGGGAACTCTGGAAACACCATATATTTT	CSARDPGNSGNTIYF
TRBJ1-1	TRBV7-2	many	NA	TGTGCCAGCAGCCAGTCAGGGTTAAACACTGAAGCTTTCTTT	CASSQSGLNTEAFF
TRBJ2-7	TRBV7-9	many	NA	TGTGCCAGCAGCACCCGGACAAGTGCTTACTTC	CASSTRTSAYF
TRBJ2-1	TRBV5-4	once	TRBD2	TGTGCCAGCAGCACCGGACTAGCGGGAGCAGGTAATGAGCAGTTCTTC	CASSTGLAGAGNEQFF
TRBJ1-4	TRBV4-1	NA	NA	TGCGCCAGCAGCCAAGTCGGGGTGAAACTGTTTTTT	CASSQVGVKLFF
TRBJ2-7	TRBV6-2/TRBV6-3	many	NA	TGTGCCAGCAGTCAAATCTACTACGAGCAGTACTTC	CASSQIYYEQYF
TRBJ2-7	TRBV7-9	few	TRBD2	TGTGCCAGCAGCTCCCTACTAGCGGGTAGTTACGAGCAGTACTTC	CASSSLLAGSYEQYF
TRBJ1-4	TRBV19	NA	NA	TGTGCCAGTAGTGAGACAAGAACTAATGAAAAACTGTTTTTT	CASSETRTNEKLFF
TRBJ2-3	TRBV4-1	few	TRBD1	TGCGCCAGCAGCCAAGAAACGGGACAGCCCACAGATACGCAGTATTTT	CASSQETGQPTDTQYF
TRBJ2-3	TRBV25-1	many	NA	TGTGCCAGCAGCGAAATTGGGTTCGTTACGCAGTATTTT	CASSEIGFVTQYF
TRBJ2-7	TRBV7-2	many	NA	TGTGCCAGCAGCTTAGATCTTGGGGACAAGAAATTC	CASSLDLGDKKF
TRBJ1-1	TRBV6-2/TRBV6-3	many	TRBD1	TGTGCCAGCAGTTACTCTCGGACAGGGCGGTATGAAGCTTTCTTT	CASSYSRTGRYEAFF
TRBJ1-1	TRBV4-1	few	TRBD1	TGCGCCAGCAGCCAAGCAACCCACGGGACAGGGGGCCGGACCACTGAAGCTTTCTTT	CASSQATHGTGGRTTEAFF
TRBJ1-2	TRBV12-3/TRBV12-4	many	NA	TGTGCCAGCAGTTCAGTCAGGGGTGGCTACACCTTC	CASSSVRGGYTF
TRBJ1-2	TRBV28	many	NA	TGTGCCAGCAGTCAGGCTAACTATGGCTACACCTTC	CASSQANYGYTF
TRBJ2-7	TRBV5-4	many	TRBD2	TGTGCCAGCAGTTCCGGGACTAGCGGGATTAGCTCCTACGAGCAGTACTTC	CASSSGTSGISSYEQYF
TRBJ1-3	TRBV19	few	NA	TGTGCCAGTAGTGGAGGGGCTGGAAACACCATATATTTT	CASSGGAGNTIYF
TRBJ2-1	TRBV20-1	many	TRBD2	TGCAGTGCTAGTGCTGGACTAGCGGGATACAATGAGCAGTTCTTC	CSASAGLAGYNEQFF
TRBJ1-4	TRBV6-1	NA	TRBD1	TGTGCCAGCAGTACGCTGGGACAGGGGGGAACTAATGAAAAACTGTTTTTT	CASSTLGQGGTNEKLFF
TRBJ2-2	TRBV5-4	NA	NA	TGTGCCAGCAGCTTGGGAGGGACCAACACCGGGGAGCTGTTTTTT	CASSLGGTNTGELFF
TRBJ1-1	TRBV7-9	many	NA	TGTGCCAGCAGCTCCAGCAGCAACACTGAAGCTTTCTTT	CASSSSSNTEAFF
TRBJ2-5	TRBV12-3/TRBV12-4	many	NA	TGTGCCAGCAGTTTTCAGGGTGAAAGGACCCAGTACTTC	CASSFQGERTQYF
TRBJ1-6	TRBV5-1	NA	NA	TGCGCCAGCAGCCTTGCGGGCCCGGCCTATAATTCACCCCTCCACTTT	CASSLAGPAYNSPLHF
TRBJ2-2	TRBV7-3	NA	NA	TGTGCCAGCAGCGCCCACGGGGGCTCGAACACCGGGGAGCTGTTTTTT	CASSAHGGSNTGELFF
TRBJ2-7	TRBV6-5	once	TRBD2	TGTGCCAGCAGTGAAATATGGACTAGCGGGAGATCCTACGAGCAGTACTTC	CASSEIWTSGRSYEQYF
TRBJ2-3	TRBV5-1	many	NA	TGCGCCAGCAGCGAACCACCAGATACGCAGTATTTT	CASSEPPDTQYF
TRBJ2-7	TRBV27	many	NA	TGTGCCAGCAGTTGGGTCGGCCACCTCCACGAGCAGTACTTC	CASSWVGHLHEQYF
TRBJ2-5	TRBV6-2/TRBV6-3	many	NA	TGTGCCAGCAGTTTTTCCTTCTCTAGCAACCAAGAGACCCAGTACTTC	CASSFSFSSNQETQYF
TRBJ2-7	TRBV4-1	NA	TRBD2	TGCGCCAGCAGCCAAAATAGCGGGGGGGACTACGAGCAGTACTTC	CASSQNSGGDYEQYF
TRBJ2-7	TRBV5-1	NA	TRBD1	TGCGCCAGCCGTTGGGACAGGGGTTACGAGCAGTACTTC	CASRWDRGYEQYF
TRBJ1-2	TRBV6-1	many	TRBD1	TGTGCCAGCAGTCCAGACAGGGGCTATGGCTACACCTTC	CASSPDRGYGYTF
TRBJ2-1	TRBV6-1	many	TRBD2	TGTGCCAGCAATCGGGAGGCGGACAATGAGCAGTTCTTC	CASNREADNEQFF